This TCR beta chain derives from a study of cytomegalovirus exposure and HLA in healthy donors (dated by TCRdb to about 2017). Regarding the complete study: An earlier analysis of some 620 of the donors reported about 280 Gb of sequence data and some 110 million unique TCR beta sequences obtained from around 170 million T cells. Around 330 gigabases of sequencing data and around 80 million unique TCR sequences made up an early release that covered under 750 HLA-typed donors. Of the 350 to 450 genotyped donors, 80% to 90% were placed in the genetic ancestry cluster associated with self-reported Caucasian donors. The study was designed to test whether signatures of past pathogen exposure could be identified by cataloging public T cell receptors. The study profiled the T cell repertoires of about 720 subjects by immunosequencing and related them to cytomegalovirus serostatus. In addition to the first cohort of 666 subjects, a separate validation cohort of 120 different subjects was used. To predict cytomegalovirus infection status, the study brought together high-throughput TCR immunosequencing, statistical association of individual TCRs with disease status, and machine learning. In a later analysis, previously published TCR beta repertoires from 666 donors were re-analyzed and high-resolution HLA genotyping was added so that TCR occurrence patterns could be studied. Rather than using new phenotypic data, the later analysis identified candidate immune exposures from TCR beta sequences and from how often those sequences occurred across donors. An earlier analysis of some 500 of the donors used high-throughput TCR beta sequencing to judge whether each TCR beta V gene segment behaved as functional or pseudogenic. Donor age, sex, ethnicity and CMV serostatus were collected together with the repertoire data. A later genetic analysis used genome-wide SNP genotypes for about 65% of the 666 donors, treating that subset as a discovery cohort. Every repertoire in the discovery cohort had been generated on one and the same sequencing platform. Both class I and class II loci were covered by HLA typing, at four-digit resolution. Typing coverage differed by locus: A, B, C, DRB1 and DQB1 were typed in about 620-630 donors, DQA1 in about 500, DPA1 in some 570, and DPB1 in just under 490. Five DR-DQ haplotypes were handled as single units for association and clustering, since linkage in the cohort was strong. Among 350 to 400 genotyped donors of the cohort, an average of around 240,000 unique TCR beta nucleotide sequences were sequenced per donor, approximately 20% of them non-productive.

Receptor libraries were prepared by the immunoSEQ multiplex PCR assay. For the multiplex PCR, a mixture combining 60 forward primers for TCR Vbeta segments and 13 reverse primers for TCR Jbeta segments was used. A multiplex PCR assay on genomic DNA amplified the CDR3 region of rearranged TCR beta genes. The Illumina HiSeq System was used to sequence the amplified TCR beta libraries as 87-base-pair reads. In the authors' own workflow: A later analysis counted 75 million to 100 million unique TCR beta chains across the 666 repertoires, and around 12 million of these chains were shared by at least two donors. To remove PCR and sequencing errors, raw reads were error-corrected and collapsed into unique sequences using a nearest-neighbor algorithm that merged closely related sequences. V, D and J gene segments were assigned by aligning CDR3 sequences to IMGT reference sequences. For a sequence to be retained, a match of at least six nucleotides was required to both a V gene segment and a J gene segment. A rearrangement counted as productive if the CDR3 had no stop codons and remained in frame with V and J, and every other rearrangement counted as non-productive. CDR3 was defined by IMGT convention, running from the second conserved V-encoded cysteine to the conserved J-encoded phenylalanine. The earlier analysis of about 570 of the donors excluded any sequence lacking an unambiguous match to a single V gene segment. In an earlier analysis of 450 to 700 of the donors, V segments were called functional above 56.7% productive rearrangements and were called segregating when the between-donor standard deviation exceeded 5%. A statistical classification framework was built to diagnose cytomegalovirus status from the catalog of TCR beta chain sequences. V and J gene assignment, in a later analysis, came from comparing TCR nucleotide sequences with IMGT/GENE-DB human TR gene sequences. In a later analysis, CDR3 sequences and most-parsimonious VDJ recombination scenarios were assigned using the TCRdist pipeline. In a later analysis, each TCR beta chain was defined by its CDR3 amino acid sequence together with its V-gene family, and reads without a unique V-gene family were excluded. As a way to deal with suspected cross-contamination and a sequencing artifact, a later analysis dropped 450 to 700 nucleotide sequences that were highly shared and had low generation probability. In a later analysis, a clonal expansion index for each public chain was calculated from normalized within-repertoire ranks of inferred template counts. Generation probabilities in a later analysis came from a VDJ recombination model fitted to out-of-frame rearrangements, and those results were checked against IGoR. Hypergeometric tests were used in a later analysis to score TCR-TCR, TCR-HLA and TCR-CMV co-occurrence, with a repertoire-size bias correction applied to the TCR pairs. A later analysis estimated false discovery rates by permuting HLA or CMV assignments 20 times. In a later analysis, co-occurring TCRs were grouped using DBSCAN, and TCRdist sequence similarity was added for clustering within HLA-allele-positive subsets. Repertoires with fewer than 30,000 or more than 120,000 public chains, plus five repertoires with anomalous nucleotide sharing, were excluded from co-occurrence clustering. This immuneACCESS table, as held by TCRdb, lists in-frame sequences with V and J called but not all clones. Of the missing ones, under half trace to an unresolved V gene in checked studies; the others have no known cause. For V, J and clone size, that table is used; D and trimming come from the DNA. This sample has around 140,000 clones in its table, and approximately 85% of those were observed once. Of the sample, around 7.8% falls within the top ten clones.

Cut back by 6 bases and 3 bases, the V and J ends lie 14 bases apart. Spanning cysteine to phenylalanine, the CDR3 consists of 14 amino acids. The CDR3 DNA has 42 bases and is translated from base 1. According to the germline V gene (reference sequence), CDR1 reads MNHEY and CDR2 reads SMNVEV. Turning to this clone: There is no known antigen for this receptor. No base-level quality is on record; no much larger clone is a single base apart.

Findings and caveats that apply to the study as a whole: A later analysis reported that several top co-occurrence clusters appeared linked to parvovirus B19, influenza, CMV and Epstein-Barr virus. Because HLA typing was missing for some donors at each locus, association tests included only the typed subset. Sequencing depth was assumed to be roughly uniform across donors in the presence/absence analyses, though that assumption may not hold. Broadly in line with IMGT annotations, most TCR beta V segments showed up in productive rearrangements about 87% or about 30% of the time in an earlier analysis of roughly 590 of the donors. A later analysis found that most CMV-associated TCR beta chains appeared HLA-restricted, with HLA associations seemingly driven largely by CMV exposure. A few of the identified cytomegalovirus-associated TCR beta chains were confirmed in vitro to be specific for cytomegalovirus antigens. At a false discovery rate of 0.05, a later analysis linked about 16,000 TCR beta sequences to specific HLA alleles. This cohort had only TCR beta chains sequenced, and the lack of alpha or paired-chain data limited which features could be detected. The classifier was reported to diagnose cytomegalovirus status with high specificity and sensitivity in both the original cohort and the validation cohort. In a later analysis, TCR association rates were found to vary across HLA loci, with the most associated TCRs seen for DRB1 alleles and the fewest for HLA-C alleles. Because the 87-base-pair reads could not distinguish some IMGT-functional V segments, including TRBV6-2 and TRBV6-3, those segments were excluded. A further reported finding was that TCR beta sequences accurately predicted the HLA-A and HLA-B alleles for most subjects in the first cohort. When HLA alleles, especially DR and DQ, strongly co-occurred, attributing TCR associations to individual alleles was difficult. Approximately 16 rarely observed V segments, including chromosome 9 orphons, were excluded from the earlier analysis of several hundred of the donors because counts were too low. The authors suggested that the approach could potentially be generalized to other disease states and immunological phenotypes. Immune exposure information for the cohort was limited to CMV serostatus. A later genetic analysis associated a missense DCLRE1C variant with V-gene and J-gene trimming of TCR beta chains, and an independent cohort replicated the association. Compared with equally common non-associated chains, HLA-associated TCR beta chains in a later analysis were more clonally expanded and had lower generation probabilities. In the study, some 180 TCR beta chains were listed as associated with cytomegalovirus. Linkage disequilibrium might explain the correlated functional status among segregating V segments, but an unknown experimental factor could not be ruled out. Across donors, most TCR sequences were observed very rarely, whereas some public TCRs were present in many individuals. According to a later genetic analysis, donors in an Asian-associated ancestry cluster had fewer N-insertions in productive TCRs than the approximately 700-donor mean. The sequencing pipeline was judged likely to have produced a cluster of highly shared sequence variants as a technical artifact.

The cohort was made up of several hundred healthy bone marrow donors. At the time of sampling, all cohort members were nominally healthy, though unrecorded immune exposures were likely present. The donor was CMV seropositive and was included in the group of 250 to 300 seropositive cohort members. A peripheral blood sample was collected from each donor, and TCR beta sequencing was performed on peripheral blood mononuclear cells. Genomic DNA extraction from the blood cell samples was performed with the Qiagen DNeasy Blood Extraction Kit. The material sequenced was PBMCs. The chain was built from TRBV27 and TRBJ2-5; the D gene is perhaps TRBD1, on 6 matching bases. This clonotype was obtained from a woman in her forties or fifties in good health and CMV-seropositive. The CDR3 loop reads CASSFRDIEETQYF. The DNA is TGTGCCAGCAGCTTCCGGGACATCGAAGAGACCCAGTACTTC.